This TCR beta chain was obtained from a study of blood T cell repertoires in COVID-19. Study details: In each case, the material was cDNA or gDNA derived from T cells, B-cell-depleted T cells, or PBMCs.

The table came from immunoSEQ multiplex PCR; TCRdb's copy has only in-frame clones and leaves some out. The sample consists of 250,000 or so clones, roughly 89% of them appearing once. The V end was cut by 0 bases, the J end by 0 bases, with 6 bases between. Germline loops: CDR1 MNHEY, CDR2 SVGAGI. The CDR3 totals 14 residues. The chain joins TRBV6-5 to TRBJ2-7; D is ambiguous. The material sequenced was peripheral blood. This TCR was sampled from a woman between 35 and 50 years old who had recovered from COVID-19. The CDR3, as DNA: TGTGCCAGCAGTTACTCCAGTTTCTCCTACGAGCAGTACTTC. Its protein product is CASSYSSFSYEQYF.